One and the same sample provided the 31 T cell receptor beta chains below, sequenced in a study of cytomegalovirus exposure and HLA in healthy donors. In the PCR, 60 Vbeta and 13 Jbeta primers were used. TCRdb's copy holds only in-frame clones and misses some; the assay was immunoSEQ multiplex PCR. Recorded for this sample: approximately 72,000 clones. Sequencing was done on a sample of PBMCs. Receptors were obtained from a woman in her thirties or forties in good health and CMV-seropositive.

The gene calls are TRBV5-4 and TRBJ2-1; 8 bases align to TRBD2. In germline, CDR1 is SGHNT, CDR2 YYREEE (reference sequence). The trim removed 1 base at V and 9 bases at J, leaving 12 bases unmatched. The CDR3 contains 16 residues. This CDR3 is CASSLPGGPSFGEQFF. CDR3 DNA: TGTGCCAGCAGCTTGCCGGGAGGGCCTTCATTTGGTGAGCAGTTCTTC.

The rearrangement uses TRBV11-3 and TRBJ2-1; D may be TRBD2 (6 bases). The V end was cut by 5 bases, the J end by 2 bases, with 10 bases between. Germline V lookup: CDR1 SGHNT, CDR2 YENEEA. This CDR3 is 14 amino acids long. CDR3 in DNA: TGTGCCAGCAGCAGGCGCGGGGCCTACAATGAGCAGTTCTTC. Amino acid sequence: CASSRRGAYNEQFF.

CDR3 protein: CASSQDRGEKLFF. The DNA for the CDR3 is TGTGCCAGCAGCCAAGACAGGGGGGAAAAACTGTTTTTT. This sequence joins TRBV7-2 and TRBJ1-4; 9 bases line up with TRBD1. The CDR3 is 13 amino acids. The V gene end was trimmed by 5 bases and the J gene end by 8 bases; junction bases not matched to a gene: 3. Germline lookup yields CDR1 SGHTA and CDR2 FQGNSA. Together with reference TRBV7-2 and TRBJ1-4, the CDR3 gives the full variable domain: GAGVSQSPSNKVTEKGKDVELRCDPISGHTALYWYRQSLGQGLEFLIYFQGNSAPDKSGLPSDRFSAERTGGSVSTLTIQRTQQEDSAVYLCASSQDRGEKLFFGSGTQLSVL.

CDR3 bases: TGTGCCAGCAGCCGGGACAGGGGCGTTGGGGGCTACACCTTC. As protein: CASSRDRGVGGYTF. The chain carries TRBV6-1 and TRBJ1-2; TRBD1 matches at 10 bases. The CDR3 has 14 residues. J was trimmed by 8 bases and V by 6 bases; bases with no gene match: 9. CDR1 is MNHNS, CDR2 SASEGT, per germline.

This chain uses TRBV5-6 with TRBJ2-3; D is undetermined. Germline V gene lookup returns CDR1 SGHDT and CDR2 YYEEEE. The CDR3 is 12 residues long. V was cut by 0 bases and J by 6 bases, with 5 bases left in between. Here the CDR3 reads CASSLVMDTQYF. CDR3 sequence (DNA): TGTGCCAGCAGCTTGGTTATGGATACGCAGTATTTT.

The CDR3 reads CAAGVAYQETQYF. CDR3 DNA sequence: TGTGCCGCCGGGGTGGCTTACCAAGAGACCCAGTACTTC. V gene TRBV28 combines with J gene TRBJ2-5; the D gene is possibly TRBD2 (5 bases). Trimming cost V 11 bases and J 0 bases, with 13 bases left between them. This CDR3 contains 13 residues. The germline V gene encodes CDR1 MDHEN and CDR2 SYDVKM.

The chain couples TRBV19 to TRBJ1-1, with D possibly being TRBD1 (6 bases). CDR3 size: 15 residues. CDR1 and CDR2 (germline): LNHDA, SQIVND (reference sequence). V gave up 3 bases and J gave up 1 base, with 12 bases separating them. In nucleotides, the CDR3 is TGTGCCAGTAGTATCGGACAGACCCAGAACACTGAAGCTTTCTTT. The encoded protein is CASSIGQTQNTEAFF.

The chain has TRBV9 and TRBJ2-5; TRBD1 matches 7 bases. This CDR3 spans 14 amino acids. Germline V CDR1 and CDR2: SGDLS, YYNGEE. V shed 4 bases and J 2 bases; nucleotides not matched to a gene: 5. In nucleotides, the CDR3 is TGTGCCAGCAGCCCGATGACAGGGCAAGAGACCCAGTACTTC. This codes for CASSPMTGQETQYF.

CDR3 nucleotide sequence: TGTGCCAGCAGCTTAGCGAGCATGTGGAACACTGAAGCTTTCTTT. Residues: CASSLASMWNTEAFF. The chain links TRBV5-4 to TRBJ1-1; unclear D gene. This CDR3 has 15 residues. V lost 2 bases and J 1 base, leaving 12 bases between the germline ends. CDR1 is SGHNT and CDR2 is YYREEE in the germline V gene (reference sequence). The full variable domain, in which reference TRBV5-4 and TRBJ1-1 provide the parts outside the CDR3, is ETGVTQSPTHLIKTRGQQVTLRCSSQSGHNTVSWYQQALGQGPQFIFQYYREEENGRGNFPPRFSGLQFPNYSSELNVNALELDDSALYLCASSLASMWNTEAFFGQGTRLTVV.

The rearrangement uses TRBV10-3 and TRBJ1-5; 8 positions match TRBD1. Trimming took 5 bases from V and 0 from J; bases not matched to a gene: 3. The germline gives CDR1 ENHRY, CDR2 SYGVKD. There are 15 residues in the CDR3. CDR3 sequence (DNA): TGTGCCATCAGTAGCCAGGGGGCTAGCAATCAGCCCCAGCATTTT. Its protein is CAISSQGASNQPQHF.

The chain recombines TRBV4-1 with TRBJ2-7; 10 bases are shared with TRBD2. V lost 4 bases to trimming and J lost 7 bases; unmatched junction nucleotides: 19. Germline CDR1 is MGHRA and CDR2 is YSYEKL. The CDR3 is 18 residues long. CDR3 nucleotides: TGCGCCAGCAGCCGAGCACCCCTAAGGAGCGGGGGGGCCGAAGAGCAGTACTTC. Its protein is CASSRAPLRSGGAEEQYF.

The CDR3 DNA is TGTGCCAGCAGCCCTAATCCCCTAGCGGAGGGGGGCGCAGATACGCAGTATTTT. Its translation is CASSPNPLAEGGADTQYF. The chain links TRBV4-2 to TRBJ2-3; weak D call: TRBD2 (7 bases). The CDR3 loop spans 18 amino acids. The germline V gene has CDR1 LGHNA and CDR2 YNFKEQ. Trimming left V 4 bases short and J 4 bases short, with 24 bases between.

The CDR3 nucleotides read TGCGCCAGCAGCGGAACCTGGGACAGAACGGACGAGCAGTACTTC. This gives the protein CASSGTWDRTDEQYF. J is TRBJ2-7 and V is TRBV5-1, with TRBD1 identical over 7 bases. With 4 bases clipped from V and 5 bases from J, the junction kept 12 bases outside the gene matches. The germline V gene has CDR1 SGHRS and CDR2 YFSETQ. The CDR3 loop spans 15 amino acids.

CDR3 in amino acids: CASSLGQVVYSNQPQHF. The CDR3 DNA reads as TGTGCCAGCAGTTTGGGACAGGTCGTTTATAGCAATCAGCCCCAGCATTTT. This chain links TRBV28 with TRBJ1-5; 8 bases fit TRBD1. The germline V gene has CDR1 MDHEN and CDR2 SYDVKM. V lost 3 bases to trimming and J lost 0 bases; unmatched junction nucleotides: 7. This CDR3 spans 17 amino acids.

This chain connects TRBV18 to TRBJ2-7; tentative D call: TRBD2 (5 bases). This CDR3 has 14 residues. The ends were cut back, 3 bases at V and 5 bases at J, with 14 bases in the middle. Germline assignment: CDR1 KGHSH and CDR2 LQKENI. The CDR3 nucleotides read TGTGCCAGCTCACCCACCCCAGAGGAGGACGAGCAGTACTTC. Its protein is CASSPTPEEDEQYF.

This sequence joins TRBV7-8 and TRBJ1-1, with D possibly being TRBD1 (5 bases). Germline V CDR1 and CDR2: SGHVS, FQNEAQ. This CDR3 has 14 residues. Trimming removed 2 bases from V and 3 bases from J, with 10 bases in between. For the CDR3, the DNA is TGTGCCAGCAGCTTATACGACAGTGACACTGAAGCTTTCTTT. The encoded protein is CASSLYDSDTEAFF. The variable domain in full, with the rest retrieved from reference TRBV7-8 and TRBJ1-1, is GAGVSQSPRYKVAKRGQDVALRCDPISGHVSLFWYQQALGQGPEFLTYFQNEAQLDKSGLPSDRFFAERPEGSVSTLKIQRTQQEDSAVYLCASSLYDSDTEAFFGQGTRLTVV.

This chain joins TRBV6-1 and TRBJ1-1, with D hard to call. This CDR3 comprises 12 residues. From germline, CDR1 is MNHNS and CDR2 SASEGT. The ends were cut back, 3 bases at V and 7 bases at J, with 9 bases in the middle. CDR3 in amino acids: CASSEGGNEAFF. The CDR3, as DNA: TGTGCCAGCAGTGAGGGAGGGAATGAAGCTTTCTTT.

The chain recombines TRBV25-1 with TRBJ2-7; 8 nucleotides match TRBD2. With 7 bases clipped from V and 3 bases from J, the junction kept 11 bases outside the gene matches. The CDR3 has 15 residues. Germline CDR1 and CDR2: MGHDK and SYGVNS. CDR3: CASTSGGEVGYEQYF. In DNA, the CDR3 is TGTGCCAGCACATCGGGAGGGGAAGTAGGCTACGAGCAGTACTTC.

CDR3 DNA sequence: TGTGCCAGCAGCCCTTTGAGCGGGAGCTCCTACAATGAGCAGTTCTTC. Its translation: CASSPLSGSSYNEQFF. The V and J genes are TRBV9 and TRBJ2-1; 8 positions agree with TRBD2. CDR1 is SGDLS, CDR2 YYNGEE, per germline. V lost 4 bases and J lost 0; bases outside the gene matches: 6. The CDR3 is made up of 16 amino acids.

The chain carries TRBV19 and TRBJ1-2; 10 bases agree with TRBD1. Unmatched junction bases numbered 6, after V lost 3 bases and J lost 8 bases. The CDR3 totals 14 residues. Germline V gives CDR1 LNHDA, CDR2 SQIVND (reference sequence). In DNA, the CDR3 is TGTGCCAGTAGTATCCCGGACAGGGGGGGAGGCTACACCTTC. The encoded protein is CASSIPDRGGGYTF.

The chain combines TRBV5-1 with TRBJ2-5; no reliable D call. Germline CDR1 reads SGHRS; CDR2 reads YFSETQ. V was clipped by 1 base and J by 4 bases, with 8 bases between them. The CDR3 contains 13 residues. CDR3 residues: CASSLNSLETQYF. The DNA for the CDR3 is TGCGCCAGCAGCTTGAACAGTTTAGAGACCCAGTACTTC.

This chain uses TRBV28 with TRBJ2-1; 10 bases fit TRBD2. In germline, CDR1 is MDHEN, CDR2 SYDVKM. This CDR3 region has 16 residues. Trimming cost V 3 bases and J 7 bases; bases outside gene matches: 9. Here the CDR3 DNA reads TGTGCCAGCAGTTTGACTAGCGGGTACACCCTTAATGAGCAGTTCTTC. It encodes CASSLTSGYTLNEQFF. Combining the CDR3 with reference TRBV28 and TRBJ2-1 gives the whole variable domain DVKVTQSSRYLVKRTGEKVFLECVQDMDHENMFWYRQDPGLGLRLIYFSYDVKMKEKGDIPEGYSVSREKKERFSLILESASTNQTSMYLCASSLTSGYTLNEQFFGPGTRLTVL.

The chain carries TRBV6-4 and TRBJ2-3; TRBD1 matches 9 bases. Germline CDR1 and CDR2: MRHNA and SNTAGT. V trimming: 6 bases; J trimming: 4 bases; junction bases outside the gene matches: 8. CDR3 length equals 15 residues. The CDR3 region has the DNA TGTGCCAGCAGCGCCGGGGACAGGGCTTCAGATACGCAGTATTTT. As protein: CASSAGDRASDTQYF.

V usage is TRBV5-8 and J usage is TRBJ2-1; TRBD2 might be the D (6 bases). The germline V gene has CDR1 SGHTS and CDR2 YDEGEE. Trimming removed 3 bases at V and 7 bases at J, with 17 bases between. This CDR3 region has 15 residues. CDR3 loop: CASSWARLDGNEQFF. The CDR3 DNA sequence: TGTGCCAGCAGCTGGGCCCGACTAGACGGGAATGAGCAGTTCTTC.

V usage is TRBV5-8 and J usage is TRBJ2-5; maybe TRBD1 (6 bases). V was trimmed by 0 bases and J by 2 bases, leaving 8 bases between them. Germline V gene data show CDR1 as SGHTS and CDR2 as YDEGEE. This CDR3 contains 14 residues. CDR3 loop: CASSLGQGQETQYF. The CDR3 DNA is TGTGCCAGCAGCTTGGGGCAGGGGCAAGAGACCCAGTACTTC. The variable domain in full, with the rest retrieved from reference TRBV5-8 and TRBJ2-5, is EAGVTQSPTHLIKTRGQQATLRCSPISGHTSVYWYQQALGLGLQFLLWYDEGEERNRGNFPPRFSGRQFPNYSSELNVNALELEDSALYLCASSLGQGQETQYFGPGTRLLVL.

The rearrangement links TRBV4-1 to TRBJ2-2; 8 bases match TRBD2. Germline assignment: CDR1 MGHRA and CDR2 YSYEKL. V gave up 1 base and J gave up 4 bases; unmatched junction bases: 5. This CDR3 contains 16 residues. The CDR3 loop is CASSQAGTSTTGELFF. The DNA for the CDR3 is TGCGCCAGCAGCCAAGCTGGGACTAGTACCACCGGGGAGCTGTTTTTT.

This rearrangement joins TRBV30 to TRBJ2-5; 10 bases are a match to TRBD2. Gene TRBJ2-7 matches the end of the DNA better, so the J call may be wrong. Germline CDR1 reads GTSNPN; CDR2 reads SVGIG (reference sequence). This CDR3 comprises 14 residues. CDR3 bases: TGTGCCTGGTTCGATCTAGCGGGAGTGAACGAGCAGTACTTC. It specifies CAWFDLAGVNEQYF.

A remark on this clone: The same CDR3 also results from other DNA sequences found in this sample. The chain carries TRBV23-1 and TRBJ2-5; no clear D. TRBV23-1 is annotated as an ORF whose role is uncertain. The CDR3 length is 18 residues. The V and J ends lost 5 bases and 3 bases respectively, with 25 bases between them. The CDR3 bases are TGCGCCAGCAGTGAAAAAAACGATAGCCGCTTCCTTAAAGAGACCCAGTACTTC. Its protein is CASSEKNDSRFLKETQYF.

The genes are TRBV6-1 and TRBJ2-5; 13 positions match TRBD2. J was trimmed by 4 bases and V by 8 bases; bases with no gene match: 7. The CDR3 extends over 15 amino acids. The V gene's germline CDR1 is MNHNS and CDR2 SASEGT. The DNA for the CDR3 is TGTGCCAGCGGACTAGCGGGAGAGTTAGGAGAGACCCAGTACTTC. The encoded protein is CASGLAGELGETQYF.

J is TRBJ2-7 and V is TRBV27; no reliable D call. Germline assignment: CDR1 MNHEY and CDR2 SMNVEV (reference sequence). This CDR3 is 15 amino acids long. V lost 3 bases to trimming and J lost 0 bases, with 12 bases between them. CDR3 in DNA: TGTGCCAGCAGTTTCGCCGGGTATAGCTCCTACGAGCAGTACTTC. It encodes CASSFAGYSSYEQYF.

A remark on this clone: The germline gene is not matched at one end of the junction; a read error may be the cause. The V and J genes are TRBV30 and TRBJ2-7; D might be TRBD1 (6 bases). This CDR3 spans 13 amino acids. CDR1 GTSNPN and CDR2 SVGIG come from the germline V gene (reference sequence). The CDR3 region is CAWREHPGHEEYF. In DNA form, the CDR3 reads TGTGCCTGGAGAGAGCATCCGGGACACGAGGAGTACTTC.